The rows below give T cell receptor beta chains drawn from one sample of a study of blood T cells in healthy people across ages. TCRdb recomputed calls from the 5' RACE reads with MiXCR, one row per CDR3 protein. The sample includes a few hundred thousand distinct CDR3 sequences, roughly half of them seen just once. Sequencing was done on a sample of blood. All receptors derive from a man aged 60-69 years in good health. The CDR3 runs from the conserved cysteine through the conserved F or W. The order of the fields is CDR3 length, clone size, V gene, J gene, D gene, CDR3 DNA, CDR3 protein. D genes are given only for firm matches. Size values are once, few and many counts, or a class for expanded clones, and some rows have none.

>14|-|TRBV5-5|TRBJ2-4|-
TGTGCCAGCAGCTGGGGTTACCCACCATGGGAGCAGTACTTC
CASSWGYPPWEQYF
>13|-|TRBV6-5|TRBJ1-2|-
TGTGCCAGCAGACTTGACAGGCGCTATGGCTACACCTTC
CASRLDRRYGYTF
>14|-|TRBV25-1|TRBJ1-2|-
TGTGCCAGCAGTGAAACCGATAGAAACTATGGCTACACCTTC
CASSETDRNYGYTF
>13|once|TRBV10-3|TRBJ2-3|-
TGTGCCATCAGGGGGGTTGGGACAGATACGCAGTATTTT
CAIRGVGTDTQYF
>11|-|TRBV18|TRBJ1-1|TRBD1
TGTGCCAGCTCAGGGACAGGAGAAGCTTTCTTT
CASSGTGEAFF
>15|-|TRBV12-3/TRBV12-4|TRBJ2-1|TRBD1
TGTGCCAGCAGTCCCCCAGGGGGCCTCATCTATGAGCAGTTCTTC
CASSPPGGLIYEQFF
>16|-|TRBV4-3|TRBJ1-5|-
TGCGCCAGCAGCCAAGAGATCGGCAGGGTAGACCAGCCCCAGCATTTT
CASSQEIGRVDQPQHF
>13|many|TRBV7-2|TRBJ1-1|-
TGTGCCAGCAGCTTAGTGGCGAACACTGAAGCTTTCTTT
CASSLVANTEAFF
>16|many|TRBV3-1|TRBJ2-3|TRBD2
TGTGCCAGCAGCCAAGATCTAGCGGGGCGGGCAGATACGCAGTATTTT
CASSQDLAGRADTQYF
>13|-|TRBV6-2/TRBV6-3|TRBJ2-1|-
TGTGCCAGCAGTTACGGGCGAGGCAATGAGCAGTTCTTC
CASSYGRGNEQFF
>15|-|TRBV21-1|TRBJ1-2|-
TGTGCCAGCAGCAATGGGCGGCAGGGGTTGGGTGGCTACACCTTC
CASSNGRQGLGGYTF
>16|many|TRBV6-5|TRBJ2-4|-
TGTGCCAGCAGTTACGGTGGGGGGTTAGCCAAAAACATTCAGTACTTC
CASSYGGGLAKNIQYF
>17|-|TRBV2|TRBJ2-3|-
TGTGCCAGCAGTGAATTAGGGCAGAGGTATAGCACAGATACGCAGTATTTT
CASSELGQRYSTDTQYF
>14|-|TRBV11-2|TRBJ2-5|-
TGTGCCAGCAGGCTCGGGACCCACCAAGAGACCCAGTACTTC
CASRLGTHQETQYF
>15|once|TRBV12-3/TRBV12-4|TRBJ2-3|TRBD2
TGTGCCAGCAGTTCCCCTAGCGGGAGAACAGATACGCAGTATTTT
CASSSPSGRTDTQYF
>14|-|TRBV27|TRBJ2-1|TRBD2
TGTGCCAGCAGAGGGACTAGCCGGTACGATGAGCAGTTCTTC
CASRGTSRYDEQFF
>15|once|TRBV12-3/TRBV12-4|TRBJ2-6|TRBD1
TGTGCCAGCAGTAAAGGGACAGGGGGCAAGGGCGTCCTGACTTTC
CASSKGTGGKGVLTF
>15|-|TRBV20-1|TRBJ2-3|TRBD2
TGCAGTGCTAAGACTAGCGGGAGGGGCACAGATACGCAGTATTTT
CSAKTSGRGTDTQYF
>14|many|TRBV9|TRBJ1-2|-
TGTGCCAGCAGCGCGAGGGGAGGCGACTATGGCTACACCTTC
CASSARGGDYGYTF
>14|many|TRBV29-1|TRBJ2-1|TRBD2
TGCAGCGTAGACGGGGCGGGAGACGCCAGTGAGCAGTTCTTC
CSVDGAGDASEQFF
>15|-|TRBV12-3/TRBV12-4|TRBJ2-3|-
TGTGCCAGCACCTCCCAAAGAGCGGCTACAGATACGCAGTATTTT
CASTSQRAATDTQYF
>14|-|TRBV12-3/TRBV12-4|TRBJ2-3|-
TGTGCCAGCAGTTTCCTAGCGTCCACAGATACGCAGTATTTT
CASSFLASTDTQYF
>13|few|TRBV18|TRBJ1-4|-
TGTGCCAGCTCACGAGGGGGGAATGAAAAACTGTTTTTT
CASSRGGNEKLFF
>11|few|TRBV2|TRBJ2-3|-
TGTGCCAGCAGTGGTCTAGATACGCAGTATTTT
CASSGLDTQYF
>15|-|TRBV7-9|TRBJ1-5|-
TGTGCCAGCAGCTTAGTGGGAAATAGCAATCAGCCCCAGCATTTT
CASSLVGNSNQPQHF
>18|-|TRBV4-3|TRBJ2-5|TRBD2
TGCGCCAGCAGCCAAGGACTAGCGGGAGGTAGGACGGGAGAGACCCAGTACTTC
CASSQGLAGGRTGETQYF
>18|few|TRBV5-1|TRBJ2-7|TRBD2
TGCGCCAGCAGCCAAAGACCCGAACTAGCGACCCGATACAATGAGCAGTACTTC
CASSQRPELATRYNEQYF
>16|-|TRBV20-1|TRBJ2-5|TRBD2
TGCAGTGCTAGATCCAGACTAGCGGGCGACCAAGAGACCCAGTACTTC
CSARSRLAGDQETQYF
>13|-|TRBV3-1|TRBJ1-2|-
TGTGCCAGCAGCCAGAGAGGGGACTATGGCTACACCTTC
CASSQRGDYGYTF
>15|many|TRBV7-2|TRBJ2-1|TRBD2
TGTGCCAGCAGCTTACAGACTAGCGGGGGTAATGAGCAGTTCTTC
CASSLQTSGGNEQFF
>16|once|TRBV27|TRBJ2-6|-
TGTGCCAGCAGGGATCGACGGGGGATTGGGGCCAACGTCCTGACTTTC
CASRDRRGIGANVLTF
>15|-|TRBV14|TRBJ1-2|-
TGTGCCAGCAGCCAATCCAACTTCCCCGGAAGTAGCTACACCTTC
CASSQSNFPGSSYTF
>16|-|TRBV20-1|TRBJ2-3|-
TGCAGTGCCGGGGGCCCGACGGCGGGAGTCACAGATACGCAGTATTTT
CSAGGPTAGVTDTQYF
>16|few|TRBV10-3|TRBJ2-7|TRBD1
TGTGCCATCAGTGAGTCGAGCGGGACAGGGGGCTACGAGCAGTACTTC
CAISESSGTGGYEQYF
>14|-|TRBV7-6|TRBJ1-4|-
TGTGCCAGCAGCTCCCCATCTGGTGGAGAAAAACTGTTTTTT
CASSSPSGGEKLFF
>15|few|TRBV5-1|TRBJ2-1|-
TGCGCCAGCAGCTTGACCGGGAATGCCTACAATGAGCAGTTCTTC
CASSLTGNAYNEQFF
>18|-|TRBV7-2|TRBJ2-1|TRBD2
TGTGCCAGCAGTCGACTAGCGGGGGGCTTAAGCTCCTACAATGAGCAGTTCTTC
CASSRLAGGLSSYNEQFF
>12|-|TRBV28|TRBJ1-4|-
TGTGCCAGCAGTCCATTGGGGAGGGAACTGTTTTTT
CASSPLGRELFF
>15|-|TRBV7-2|TRBJ2-1|-
TGTGCCAGCAGCAAAAACCCCAGCTCCTACAATGAGCAGTTCTTC
CASSKNPSSYNEQFF
>18|-|TRBV11-2|TRBJ1-6|TRBD1
TGTGCCAGCAGCCGCGCAGGACGACAGGGTTCCTATAATTCACCCCTCCACTTT
CASSRAGRQGSYNSPLHF
>19|-|TRBV4-3|TRBJ1-2|-
TGCGCCAGCAGCCAAGATCCCCACCCTGACGGACTATCAGGGCATGGCTACACCTTC
CASSQDPHPDGLSGHGYTF
>22|few|TRBV7-3|TRBJ2-3|-
TGTGCCAGCAGCTTACGGGGTGCGCAGGGACGATACCTTACTAACAGCACAGATACGCAGTATTTT
CASSLRGAQGRYLTNSTDTQYF
>13|few|TRBV29-1|TRBJ2-5|-
TGCAGCGTTCTGACCCAACCCGGTGAGACCCAGTACTTC
CSVLTQPGETQYF
>15|-|TRBV6-5|TRBJ1-4|-
TGTGCCAGCACCACAGGGCCCGGGGTGGATGAAAAACTGTTTTTT
CASTTGPGVDEKLFF
>11|-|TRBV5-1|TRBJ2-3|-
TGCGCCAGCCACCTTGAAGATACGCAGTATTTT
CASHLEDTQYF
>14|-|TRBV28|TRBJ2-1|-
TGTGCCAGCAGTTTACCCCAGGTCGGGCATGAGCAGTTCTTC
CASSLPQVGHEQFF
>13|-|TRBV2|TRBJ1-6|TRBD1
TGTGCCTCGGGACAGGAGGATAATTCACCCCTCCACTTT
CASGQEDNSPLHF
>18|few|TRBV20-1|TRBJ2-1|TRBD2
TGCAGTGCTGGACCGGGACTAGCGGTTTCCAGCCCCTACAATGAGCAGTTCTTC
CSAGPGLAVSSPYNEQFF
>14|-|TRBV4-1|TRBJ1-2|-
TGCGCCAGCAGCCAAGATTGGACACCCTATGGCTACACCTTC
CASSQDWTPYGYTF
>14|-|TRBV7-6|TRBJ1-1|-
TGTGCCAGCAGCCCAAGGGCCGGGGGCACTGAAGCTTTCTTT
CASSPRAGGTEAFF
>15|-|TRBV7-2|TRBJ2-7|TRBD1
TGTGCCAGCAGCCCCCCGGGACAGGGGGTCTACGAGCAGTACTTC
CASSPPGQGVYEQYF
>15|few|TRBV5-5|TRBJ2-1|-
TGTGCCAGCAGCTTCCGGGACGGACTATACAATGAGCAGTTCTTC
CASSFRDGLYNEQFF
>16|few|TRBV2|TRBJ2-5|TRBD2
TGTGCCAGCAGCGGCCCGACTAGCGGGAGACAAGAGACCCAGTACTTC
CASSGPTSGRQETQYF
>15|-|TRBV7-9|TRBJ2-7|TRBD1
TGTGCCAGCAGGTCAGGGGACAGGCGCTGGCACGAGCAGTACTTC
CASRSGDRRWHEQYF
>13|-|TRBV5-1|TRBJ1-2|TRBD1
TGCGCCAGCCAGCCCGGGACAGGATATGGCTACACCTTC
CASQPGTGYGYTF
>15|-|TRBV27|TRBJ1-5|-
TGTGCCAGCAGTCCCCGGTTGAGGGGCAATCAGCCCCAGCATTTT
CASSPRLRGNQPQHF
>14|-|TRBV5-1|TRBJ2-1|-
TGCGCCAGCAGCTTCGGGCCAACCGAGGGTGAGCAGTTCTTC
CASSFGPTEGEQFF
>12|-|TRBV10-3|TRBJ2-5|-
TGTGCCATCAGTGAACGAGCGGAGACCCAGTACTTC
CAISERAETQYF